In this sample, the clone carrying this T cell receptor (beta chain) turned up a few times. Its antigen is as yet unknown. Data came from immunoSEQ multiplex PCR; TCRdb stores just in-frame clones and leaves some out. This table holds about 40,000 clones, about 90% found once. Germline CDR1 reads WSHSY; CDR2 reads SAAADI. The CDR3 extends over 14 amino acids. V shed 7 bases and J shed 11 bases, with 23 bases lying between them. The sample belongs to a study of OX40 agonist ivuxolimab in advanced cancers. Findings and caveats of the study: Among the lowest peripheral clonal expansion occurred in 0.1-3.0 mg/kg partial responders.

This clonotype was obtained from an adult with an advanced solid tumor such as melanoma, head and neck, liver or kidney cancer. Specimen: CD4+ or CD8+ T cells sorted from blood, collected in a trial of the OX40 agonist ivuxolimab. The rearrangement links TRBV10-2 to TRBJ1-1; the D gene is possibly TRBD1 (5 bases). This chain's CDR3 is CASNSLTEGPGAFF. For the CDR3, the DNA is TGCGCCAGCAACTCATTAACGGAGGGGCCTGGGGCTTTCTTT.